This T cell receptor (beta chain) is from a study of shared clonotypes between healthy human individuals. The study's findings and limits: It was observed that approximately 5% of naive CD4 clonotypes were shared across a handful of donors.

Participating donors were healthy, HIV-negative adults free of recent acute infections or vaccinations. V dropped 4 bases and J dropped 6 bases, with 21 bases sitting between them. CDR3 size: 17 residues. Germline CDR1 is SGHAT and CDR2 is FQNNGV. Comment on this clone: Its antigen is as yet unknown.

This table comes from immunoSEQ multiplex PCR, and its TCRdb copy is limited to in-frame clones, with some not included. The data contain around 180,000 clones, approximately 95% of them singletons. The source material was naive CD4+ T cells sorted from blood. The subset: CD45RA+ positively selected. The V call is TRBV11-2, the J call TRBJ2-2, with D maybe TRBD1 (6 bases). This clonotype was sampled from a woman in her 30s in good health. The CDR3 is CASSSQRYRARAGELFF. In DNA form, the CDR3 reads TGTGCCAGCAGCTCCCAGCGGTACAGGGCCCGCGCCGGGGAGCTGTTTTTT.